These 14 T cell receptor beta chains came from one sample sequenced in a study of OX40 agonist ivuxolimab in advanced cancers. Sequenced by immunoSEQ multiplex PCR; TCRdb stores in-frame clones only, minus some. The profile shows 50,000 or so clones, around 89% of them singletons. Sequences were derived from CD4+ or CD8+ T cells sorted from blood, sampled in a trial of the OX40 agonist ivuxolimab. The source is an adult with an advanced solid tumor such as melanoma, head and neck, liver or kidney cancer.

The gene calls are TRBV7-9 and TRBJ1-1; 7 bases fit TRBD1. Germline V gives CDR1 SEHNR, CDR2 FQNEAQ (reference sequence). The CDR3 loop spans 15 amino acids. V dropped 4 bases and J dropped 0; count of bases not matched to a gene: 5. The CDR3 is CASSSSQGMNTEAFF. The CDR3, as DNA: TGTGCCAGCAGCTCTTCACAGGGGATGAACACTGAAGCTTTCTTT. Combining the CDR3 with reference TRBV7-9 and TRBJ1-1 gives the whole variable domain DTGVSQNPRHKITKRGQNVTFRCDPISEHNRLYWYRQTLGQGPEFLTYFQNEAQLEKSRLLSDRFSAERPKGSFSTLEIQRTEQGDSAMYLCASSSSQGMNTEAFFGQGTRLTVV.

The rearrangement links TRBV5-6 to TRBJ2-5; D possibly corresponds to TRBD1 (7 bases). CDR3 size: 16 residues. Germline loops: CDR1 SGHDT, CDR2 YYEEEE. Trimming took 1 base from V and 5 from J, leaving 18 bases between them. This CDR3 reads CASSLLVDRAGETQYF. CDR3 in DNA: TGTGCCAGCAGCTTGTTGGTCGACAGGGCGGGGGAGACCCAGTACTTC. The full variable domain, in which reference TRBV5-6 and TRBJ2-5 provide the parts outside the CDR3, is DAGVTQSPTHLIKTRGQQVTLRCSPKSGHDTVSWYQQALGQGPQFIFQYYEEEERQRGNFPDRFSGHQFPNYSSELNVNALLLGDSALYLCASSLLVDRAGETQYFGPGTRLLVL.

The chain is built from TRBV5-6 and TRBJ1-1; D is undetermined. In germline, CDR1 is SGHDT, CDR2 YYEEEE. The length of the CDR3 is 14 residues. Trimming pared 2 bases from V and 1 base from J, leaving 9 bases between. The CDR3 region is CASSLGPGNTEAFF. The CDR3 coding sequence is TGTGCCAGCAGCTTAGGTCCGGGGAACACTGAAGCTTTCTTT.

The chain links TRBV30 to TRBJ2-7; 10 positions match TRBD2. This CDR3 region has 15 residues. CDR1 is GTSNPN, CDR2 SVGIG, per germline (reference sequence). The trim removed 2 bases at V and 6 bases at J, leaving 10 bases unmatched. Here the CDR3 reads CAWSSGSGRSGEQYF. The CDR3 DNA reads TGTGCCTGGAGTTCGGGTAGCGGGAGGTCGGGCGAGCAGTACTTC.

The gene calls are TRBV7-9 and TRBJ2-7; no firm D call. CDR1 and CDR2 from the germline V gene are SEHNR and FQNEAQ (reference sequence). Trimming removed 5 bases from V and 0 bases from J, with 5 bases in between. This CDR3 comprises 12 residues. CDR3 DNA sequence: TGTGCCAGCAGCCGGAGCTCCTACGAGCAGTACTTC. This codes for CASSRSSYEQYF.

The CDR3 loop reads CASSLDPKGYEQYF. As DNA, the CDR3 is TGTGCCAGCAGCTTAGACCCTAAAGGTTACGAGCAGTACTTC. The chain couples TRBV7-2 to TRBJ2-7; D not resolved. V lost 1 base and J 4 bases, leaving 11 bases between the germline ends. The CDR3 sequence is 14 residues long. Per germline, CDR1 SGHTA and CDR2 FQGNSA. The entire variable domain, with the rest obtained from reference TRBV7-2 and TRBJ2-7, is as follows: GAGVSQSPSNKVTEKGKDVELRCDPISGHTALYWYRQSLGQGLEFLIYFQGNSAPDKSGLPSDRFSAERTGGSVSTLTIQRTQQEDSAVYLCASSLDPKGYEQYFGPGTRLTVT.

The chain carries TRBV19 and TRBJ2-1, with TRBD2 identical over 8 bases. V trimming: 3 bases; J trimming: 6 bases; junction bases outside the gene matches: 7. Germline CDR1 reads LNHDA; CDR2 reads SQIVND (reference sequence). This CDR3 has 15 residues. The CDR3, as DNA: TGTGCCAGTAGTATTGGGACTAGGGGCATCAATGAGCAGTTCTTC. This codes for CASSIGTRGINEQFF.

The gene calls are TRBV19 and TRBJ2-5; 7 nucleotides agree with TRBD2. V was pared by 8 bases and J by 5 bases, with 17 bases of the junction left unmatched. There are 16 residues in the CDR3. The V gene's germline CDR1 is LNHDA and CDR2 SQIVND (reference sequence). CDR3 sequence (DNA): TGTGCCAGTTCCCTTCTCGGGTTTGCGGGAGTGGAGACCCAGTACTTC. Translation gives CASSLLGFAGVETQYF. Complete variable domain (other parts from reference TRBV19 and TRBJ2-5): DGGITQSPKYLFRKEGQNVTLSCEQNLNHDAMYWYRQDPGQGLRLIYYSQIVNDFQKGDIAEGYSVSREKKESFPLTVTSAQKNPTAFYLCASSLLGFAGVETQYFGPGTRLLVL.

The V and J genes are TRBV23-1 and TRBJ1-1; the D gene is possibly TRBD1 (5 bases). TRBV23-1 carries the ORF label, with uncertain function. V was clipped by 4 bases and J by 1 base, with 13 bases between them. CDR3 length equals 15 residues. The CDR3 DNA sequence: TGCGCCAGCAGTCCCAGGCGGGGGACGAACACTGAAGCTTTCTTT. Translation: CASSPRRGTNTEAFF.

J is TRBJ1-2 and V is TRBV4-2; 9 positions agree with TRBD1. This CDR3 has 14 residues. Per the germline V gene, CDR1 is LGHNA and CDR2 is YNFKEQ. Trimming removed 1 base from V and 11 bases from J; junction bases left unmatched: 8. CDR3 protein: CASSQATGQGIYTF. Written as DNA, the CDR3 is TGTGCCAGCAGCCAAGCCACGGGACAGGGAATTTACACCTTC.

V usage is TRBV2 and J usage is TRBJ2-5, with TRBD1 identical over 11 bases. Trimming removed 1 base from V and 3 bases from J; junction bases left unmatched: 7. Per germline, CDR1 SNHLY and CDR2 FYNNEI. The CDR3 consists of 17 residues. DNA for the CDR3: TGTGCCAGCAGTGAAGTCAGGACAGGGGGCGTGAAAGAGACCCAGTACTTC. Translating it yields CASSEVRTGGVKETQYF.

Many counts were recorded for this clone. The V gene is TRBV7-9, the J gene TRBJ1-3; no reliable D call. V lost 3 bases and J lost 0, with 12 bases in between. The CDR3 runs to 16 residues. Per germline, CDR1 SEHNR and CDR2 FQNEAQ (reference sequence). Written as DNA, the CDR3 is TGTGCCAGCAGCTTCCCCCGTATGGTCTCTGGAAACACCATATATTTT. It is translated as CASSFPRMVSGNTIYF.

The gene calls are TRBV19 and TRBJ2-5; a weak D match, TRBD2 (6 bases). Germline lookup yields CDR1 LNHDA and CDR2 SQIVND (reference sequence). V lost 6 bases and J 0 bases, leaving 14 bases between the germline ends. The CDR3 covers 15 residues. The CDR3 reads CASRGLLRDQETQYF. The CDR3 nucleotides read TGTGCCAGTAGGGGACTGTTGCGGGACCAAGAGACCCAGTACTTC.

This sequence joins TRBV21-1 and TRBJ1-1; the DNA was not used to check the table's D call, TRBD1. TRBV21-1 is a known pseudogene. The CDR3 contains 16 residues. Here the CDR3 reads CASSKALGGQAIEAFF. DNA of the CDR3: TGTGCCAGCAGCAAAGCGCTGGGGGGACAGGCAATTGAAGCTTTCTTT.